The 9 T cell receptor beta chains presented below share a single source sample, sequenced in a study of T-cell reconstitution after alpha-beta-depleted transplantation in children. The TCRbeta library incorporated unique molecular identifiers. TCRdb ran MiXCR on the PCR reads and lists one entry per CDR3 protein. The sample consists of a few hundred thousand distinct CDR3 sequences, about 25% of them appearing once. Source: PBMCs, taken before TCRalphabeta/CD19-depleted stem cell transplant. All receptors come from a girl aged 2-10 years with Fanconi anemia, due to receive a stem cell transplant.

This clonotype was picked up a small number of times. The J gene is TRBJ2-1, the V gene TRBV11-2; D tentatively fits TRBD1 or TRBD2 (5 bases each). The germline gives CDR1 SGHAT, CDR2 FQNNGV. This CDR3 has 14 residues. The germline V and J ends were trimmed by 5 bases and 0 bases, with 8 bases remaining between them. CDR3 protein: CASSRGVSYNEQFF. DNA of the CDR3: TGTGCCAGCAGCCGGGGCGTCTCCTACAATGAGCAGTTCTTC.

The chain joins TRBV18 to TRBJ2-1; 11 bases map to TRBD2. CDR3 length: 14 amino acids. Trimming at V came to 3 bases and at J to 5 bases, leaving 0 bases not matched to a gene. The germline V gene encodes CDR1 KGHSH and CDR2 LQKENI. In DNA form, the CDR3 reads TGTGCCAGCTCACCGGGACTAGCGGACAATGAGCAGTTCTTC. Amino acids: CASSPGLADNEQFF.

This clonotype has a handful of counts. CDR3 in DNA: TGTGCCAGCAGTTTTGGGACAACTAACTATGGCTACACCTTC. Translated, it gives CASSFGTTNYGYTF. This chain uses TRBV28 with TRBJ1-2; maybe TRBD1 (6 bases). V lost 3 bases and J 0 bases, leaving 8 bases between the germline ends. The CDR3 spans 14 residues. CDR1 is MDHEN, CDR2 SYDVKM, per germline.

In its sample, this clonotype was seen a few times. V usage is TRBV7-9 and J usage is TRBJ2-3; 8 bases are shared with TRBD2. Trimming cost V 1 base and J 5 bases; bases outside gene matches: 8. Germline V gene sequence: CDR1 SEHNR, CDR2 FQNEAQ (reference sequence). This CDR3 has 16 amino acids. For the CDR3, the DNA is TGTGCCAGCAGCTTAGTGTTAGCGGGGACGGAAGATACGCAGTATTTT. Protein product: CASSLVLAGTEDTQYF.

V is TRBV29-1 and J is TRBJ2-1; D is perhaps TRBD1 (6 bases). V lost 4 bases to trimming and J lost 7 bases, with 14 bases between them. The CDR3 contains 13 residues. The germline gives CDR1 SQVTM, CDR2 ANQGSEA. The CDR3 region has the DNA TGCAGCGTTGGGACAGACCTGACAAATGAGCAGTTCTTC. Translated: CSVGTDLTNEQFF.

This clonotype has at least ten counts. The gene calls are TRBV12-3 or TRBV12-4 and TRBJ1-1, with D possibly TRBD1 on 6 matching bases. V lost 5 bases and J 0 bases, leaving 10 bases between the germline ends. The CDR3 runs to 14 residues. This CDR3 reads CASSPGVMNTEAFF. The CDR3 nucleotides are TGTGCCAGCAGTCCAGGGGTCATGAACACTGAAGCTTTCTTT.

J is TRBJ2-3 and V is TRBV7-3; the match to TRBD1 covers 7 bases. V shed 0 bases and J 9 bases; nucleotides not matched to a gene: 3. CDR3 length: 13 residues. Germline CDR1 and CDR2: SGHTA and FQGTGA. CDR3 in DNA: TGTGCCAGCAGCTTAACGAGGGGGCGGACGCAGTATTTT. This codes for CASSLTRGRTQYF.

The count of this clonotype is one. The chain uses TRBV29-1 and TRBJ1-1; D unresolved. The CDR3 runs to 13 residues. The V gene lost 6 bases and the J gene lost 2 bases, with 13 bases spanning the gap. CDR1 and CDR2 (germline): SQVTM, ANQGSEA. The CDR3 spells CSVVEQINTEAFF. The CDR3 DNA is TGCAGCGTCGTAGAACAGATCAACACTGAAGCTTTCTTT.

In its sample, this clonotype was seen many times. The CDR3, as DNA: TGCAGTGCTAGAGATCGCTTGGGTCTGTCTTACGAGCAGTACTTC. Protein product: CSARDRLGLSYEQYF. The rearrangement joins TRBV20-1 to TRBJ2-7; D uncertain. V was cut by 0 bases and J by 4 bases, with 16 bases left in between. Looked up from germline, CDR1 is DFQATT and CDR2 is SNEGSKA (reference sequence). The CDR3 runs to 15 residues.